This TCR beta chain was sequenced in a study of cytomegalovirus exposure and HLA in healthy donors. Primers: 60 Vbeta forward and 13 Jbeta reverse. Repertoires were generated with immunoSEQ multiplex PCR, while TCRdb's copy carries only in-frame clones and drops some. The table lists about 150,000 clones, approximately 73% of them singletons, with approximately 1.6% in the top ten. The J segment lost 4 bases and the V segment lost 6 bases, leaving 8 bases of the junction unmatched. Germline V lookup: CDR1 KGHSH, CDR2 LQKENI. The CDR3 is 15 residues long. Sequencing was performed on PBMCs. This receptor was identified in a woman under 30 in good health and CMV-seronegative. This rearrangement joins TRBV18 to TRBJ1-1; 10 bases align to TRBD1. CDR3 in DNA: TGTGCCAGCTCTTCCCGGACAGGGGGTATCACTGAAGCTTTCTTT. Encoded protein: CASSSRTGGITEAFF.